These T cell receptor beta chains were read from a single sample in a study of cytomegalovirus exposure and HLA in healthy donors. Generated by immunoSEQ multiplex PCR, the TCRdb table keeps only in-frame clones and is missing some. The sample carries about 130,000 clones, approximately 83% recorded once. Sequencing used PBMCs. Receptors originate from a woman in her forties in good health and CMV-seropositive. The conserved cysteine and the conserved F or W are not part of the CDR3 here. The order of the fields is V gene, D gene, CDR3 protein. D genes are given only for firm matches.

TRBV2 TRBD1 ASSTIDRGHQPQH
TRBV11-2 . ASSFPRDSEQY
TRBV7-3 TRBD2 ASSPVGRVGETQY
TRBV6-5 . ASSRGRHSYEQY
TRBV11-3 TRBD1 ASSLGGWTGRIGTEAF
TRBV29-1 TRBD2 SVEGSGRTDNEQF
TRBV5-4 . ASSPGHQIYGYT
TRBV11-3 . ASSGERASVNSPLH
TRBV7-9 . ASSLGGADTQY
TRBV27 . ASSVTGFPYEQY
TRBV15 . ATSRDAGNGETQY
TRBV18 TRBD1 ASSPLGTGGVSGNTIY
TRBV13 TRBD1 ASSLTGGTGGSETNTGELF
TRBV6-4 TRBD2 ASSDSTSGYNEQF
TRBV5-1 TRBD1 ASSRGQEDEQF
TRBV10-3 . AISGSDSYEQY
TRBV6-5 TRBD2 ASETSDKETQY
TRBV25-1 . ASSDTYRPGKGNTIY
TRBV4-3 TRBD2 ASSQRLAGRTSTDTQY
TRBV2 TRBD2 ASLLSGSLADTQY
TRBV7-9 TRBD1 ASSKGQSYEQY
TRBV30 TRBD1 AWSQGAGNTIY
TRBV9 TRBD2 ASSRLAADTQY
TRBV2 . ASRGGVHNEQF
TRBV5-1 . ASSLNQNTEAF
TRBV5-1 . ASSLGQQNQPQH